This T cell receptor (beta chain) was sequenced during a study of blood T cell repertoires in COVID-19 (dated by TCRdb to 2019 to 2021). Background on the whole study: Samples from collaborators originated in the United States, Italy and Spain and spanned both the acute and convalescent phases of COVID-19. The prospective study material was composed of cDNA or gDNA derived from T cells, B-cell-depleted T cells, or PBMCs. Subjects who had been exposed to COVID-19, were actively infected with it, or had recovered from it provided the deeply sampled blood TCRbeta repertoires that made up the dataset. The repertoires were released in a freely available public database intended as a resource for research on the immune response to SARS-CoV-2. The samples were drawn from two sources: the first 160 participants of the ongoing ImmuneRACE study, and about 1,300 subjects contributed by 6 global collaborators. The sample metadata nearly always contained a de-identified subject ID, COVID-19 status, age in years and sex. Where HLA class I and class II types were available, the types were taken from metadata supplied by the sample provider, not from assay-based typing. General findings and caveats noted by the study authors: How much clinical and demographic metadata was included differed by source and by participant, and the metadata was provided uncurated.

TCRbeta CDR3 regions were amplified from genomic DNA by means of the immunoSEQ Assay, a bias-controlled multiplex PCR. On the authors' methods: The number of nucleated cells in each sample was estimated by amplification of reference gene primers within the assay. To quantify the absolute abundance of each unique TCRbeta CDR3 rearrangement, sequence reads were collapsed and filtered. Productive Simpson clonality was computed per sample as the square root of Simpson's diversity index over productive rearrangements. Here the immuneACCESS table is served through TCRdb, limited to in-frame sequences with V and J called. Missing clones are a known gap in these copies; in checked studies unresolved V genes cover under half, and the rest lacks a known reason. Clone size and V and J calls were adopted from that table, with D and trimming inferred from the DNA. For this sample there are 410,000 or so clones; 70% to 90% appear just once. The ten largest clonotypes hold 1.5% to 1.8% of the sample.

One collaborating source in Seattle enrolled patients during active infection and followed them longitudinally through the course of disease. Each collaborating institution followed its own protocols to collect whole blood in K2EDTA tubes. Collaborator samples were shipped for TCRbeta analysis as frozen whole blood, isolated PBMCs, or DNA extracted from either sample type. The CDR3, cysteine through phenylalanine, is 15 amino acids long. The kept DNA is CDR3 alone, 45 bases in frame from the first base. V loses 0 bases, J loses 3 bases, and the germline ends lie 11 bases apart. Based on the germline V gene, the CDR1 and CDR2 sequences are MNHNS and SASEGT. On this clone itself: Its target antigen remains unknown. No much larger clone is present one base from it, and per-base qualities are unavailable.

This receptor chain uses TRBV6-1 and TRBJ1-1; the D gene identity is not certain. This TCR came from a woman in her thirties or forties with COVID-19, enrolled during active disease. The sample was peripheral blood. This receptor has the CDR3 CASSEALAGDTEAFF. The nucleotides read TGTGCCAGCAGTGAAGCACTGGCCGGGGACACTGAAGCTTTCTTT.